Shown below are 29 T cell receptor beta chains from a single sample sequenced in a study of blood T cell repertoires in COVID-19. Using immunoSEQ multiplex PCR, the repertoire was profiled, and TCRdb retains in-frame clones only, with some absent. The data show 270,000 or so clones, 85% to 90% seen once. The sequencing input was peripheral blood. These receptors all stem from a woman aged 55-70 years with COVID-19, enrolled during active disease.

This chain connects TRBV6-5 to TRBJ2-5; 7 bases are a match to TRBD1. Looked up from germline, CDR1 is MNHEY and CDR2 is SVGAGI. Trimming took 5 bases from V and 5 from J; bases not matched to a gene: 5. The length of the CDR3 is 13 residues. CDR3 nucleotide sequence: TGTGCCAGCAGTCGACAGGGATGGGAGACCCAGTACTTC. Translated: CASSRQGWETQYF.

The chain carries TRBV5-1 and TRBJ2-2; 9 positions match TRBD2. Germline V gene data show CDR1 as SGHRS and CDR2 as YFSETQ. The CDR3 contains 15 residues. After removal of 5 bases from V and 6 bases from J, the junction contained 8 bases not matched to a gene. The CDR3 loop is CASRSPGLAAGELFF. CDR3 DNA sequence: TGCGCCAGCAGGAGCCCGGGACTAGCAGCCGGGGAGCTGTTTTTT.

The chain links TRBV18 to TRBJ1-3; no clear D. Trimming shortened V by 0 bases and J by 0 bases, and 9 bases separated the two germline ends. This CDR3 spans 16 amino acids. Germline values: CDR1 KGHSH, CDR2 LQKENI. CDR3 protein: CASSPPRLNSGNTIYF. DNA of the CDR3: TGTGCCAGCTCACCACCGCGGCTTAACTCTGGAAACACCATATATTTT.

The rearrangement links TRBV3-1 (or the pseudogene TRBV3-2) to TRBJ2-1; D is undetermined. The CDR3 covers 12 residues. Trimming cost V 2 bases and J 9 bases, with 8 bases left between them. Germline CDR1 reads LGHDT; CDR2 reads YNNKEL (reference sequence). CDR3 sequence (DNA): TGTGCCAGCAGCCAAACTCGTCTTGAGCAGTTCTTC. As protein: CASSQTRLEQFF.

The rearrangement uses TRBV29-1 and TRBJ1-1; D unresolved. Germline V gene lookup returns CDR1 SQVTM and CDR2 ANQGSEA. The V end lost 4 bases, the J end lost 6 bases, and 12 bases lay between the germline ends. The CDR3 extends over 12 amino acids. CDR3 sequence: CSVVPGLAEAFF. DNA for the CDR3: TGCAGCGTTGTTCCGGGTCTCGCTGAAGCTTTCTTT.

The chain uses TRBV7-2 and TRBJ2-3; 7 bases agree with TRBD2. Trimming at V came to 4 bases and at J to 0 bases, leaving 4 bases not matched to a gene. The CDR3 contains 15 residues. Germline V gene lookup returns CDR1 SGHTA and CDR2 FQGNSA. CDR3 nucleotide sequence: TGTGCCAGCAGCTGGCGCGGGGGAAGCACAGATACGCAGTATTTT. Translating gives CASSWRGGSTDTQYF.

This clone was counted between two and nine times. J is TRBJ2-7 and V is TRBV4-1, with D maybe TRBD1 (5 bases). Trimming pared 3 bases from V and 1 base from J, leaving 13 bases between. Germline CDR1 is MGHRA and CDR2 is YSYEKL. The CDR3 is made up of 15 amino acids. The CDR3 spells CASSHQFRQSYEQYF. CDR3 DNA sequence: TGCGCCAGCAGCCACCAATTCCGACAGTCCTACGAGCAGTACTTC.

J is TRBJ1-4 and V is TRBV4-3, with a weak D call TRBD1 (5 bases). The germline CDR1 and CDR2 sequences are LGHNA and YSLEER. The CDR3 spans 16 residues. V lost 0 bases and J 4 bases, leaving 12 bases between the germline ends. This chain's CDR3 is CASSQDSGRVNEKLFF. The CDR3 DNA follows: TGCGCCAGCAGCCAAGATAGCGGCAGGGTTAATGAAAAACTGTTTTTT.

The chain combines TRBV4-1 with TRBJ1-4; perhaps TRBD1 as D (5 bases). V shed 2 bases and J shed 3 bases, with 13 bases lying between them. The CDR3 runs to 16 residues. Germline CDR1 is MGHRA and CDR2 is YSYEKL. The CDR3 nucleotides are TGCGCCAGCAGCCAACTGGGCAGGGTATCTAATGAAAAACTGTTTTTT. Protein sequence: CASSQLGRVSNEKLFF.

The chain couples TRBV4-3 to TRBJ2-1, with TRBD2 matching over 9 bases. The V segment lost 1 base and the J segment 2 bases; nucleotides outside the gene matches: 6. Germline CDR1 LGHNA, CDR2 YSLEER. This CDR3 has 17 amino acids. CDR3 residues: CASSQAVRLAAYNEQFF. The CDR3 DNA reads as TGCGCCAGCAGCCAAGCCGTCCGACTAGCGGCCTACAATGAGCAGTTCTTC.

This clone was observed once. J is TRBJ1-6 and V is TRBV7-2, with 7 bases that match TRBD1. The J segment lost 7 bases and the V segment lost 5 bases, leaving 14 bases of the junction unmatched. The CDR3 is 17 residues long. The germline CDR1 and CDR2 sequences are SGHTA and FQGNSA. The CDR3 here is CASSPHLRGQRNSPLHF. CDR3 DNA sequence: TGTGCCAGCAGCCCACACCTAAGGGGGCAAAGGAATTCACCCCTCCACTTT.

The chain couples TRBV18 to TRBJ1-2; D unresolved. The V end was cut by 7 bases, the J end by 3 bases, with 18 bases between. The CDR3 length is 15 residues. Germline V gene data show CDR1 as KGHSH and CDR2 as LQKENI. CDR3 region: CASFDRSSGYYGYTF. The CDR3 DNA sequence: TGTGCCAGCTTTGATCGGAGTTCGGGGTACTATGGCTACACCTTC.

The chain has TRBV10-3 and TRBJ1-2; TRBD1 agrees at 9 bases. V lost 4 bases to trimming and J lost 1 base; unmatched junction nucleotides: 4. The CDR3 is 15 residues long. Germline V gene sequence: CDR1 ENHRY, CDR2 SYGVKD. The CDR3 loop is CAISGRTGDNYGYTF. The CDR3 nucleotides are TGTGCCATCAGTGGCCGGACAGGGGATAACTATGGCTACACCTTC.

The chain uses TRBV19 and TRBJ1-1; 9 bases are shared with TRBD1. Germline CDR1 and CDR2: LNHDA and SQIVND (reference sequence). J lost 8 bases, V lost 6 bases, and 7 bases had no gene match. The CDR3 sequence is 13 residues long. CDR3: CASRRDRAAEAFF. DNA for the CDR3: TGTGCCAGTAGGCGGGACAGGGCGGCAGAAGCTTTCTTT.

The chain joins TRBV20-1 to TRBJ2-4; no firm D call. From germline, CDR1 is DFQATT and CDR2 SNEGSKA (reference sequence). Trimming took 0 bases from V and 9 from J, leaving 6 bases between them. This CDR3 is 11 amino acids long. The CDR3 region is CSARDSLIQYF. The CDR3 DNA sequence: TGCAGTGCTAGAGATTCCCTCATTCAGTACTTC.

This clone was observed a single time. The CDR3 DNA reads as TGTGCCAGCAGCCTAGGAGGGGGCTTTAGCAATGAGCAGTTCTTC. It yields the protein CASSLGGGFSNEQFF. The chain has TRBV9 and TRBJ2-1; D might be TRBD1 (7 bases). The germline V gene encodes CDR1 SGDLS and CDR2 YYNGEE. The CDR3 has 15 residues. Trimming removed 4 bases from V and 6 bases from J, with 17 bases in between.

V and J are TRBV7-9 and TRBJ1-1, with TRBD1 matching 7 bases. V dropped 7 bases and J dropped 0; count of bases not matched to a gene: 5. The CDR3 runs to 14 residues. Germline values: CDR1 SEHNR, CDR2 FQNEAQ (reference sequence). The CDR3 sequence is CASTAGTVNTEAFF. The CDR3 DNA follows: TGTGCCAGCACGGCCGGGACAGTGAACACTGAAGCTTTCTTT.

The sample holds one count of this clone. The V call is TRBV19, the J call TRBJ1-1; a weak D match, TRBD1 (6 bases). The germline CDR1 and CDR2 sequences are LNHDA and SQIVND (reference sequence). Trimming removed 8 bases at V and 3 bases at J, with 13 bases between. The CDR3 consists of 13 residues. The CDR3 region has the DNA TGTGCCAGTCCTCCGGGGGGGCACACTGAAGCTTTCTTT. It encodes CASPPGGHTEAFF.

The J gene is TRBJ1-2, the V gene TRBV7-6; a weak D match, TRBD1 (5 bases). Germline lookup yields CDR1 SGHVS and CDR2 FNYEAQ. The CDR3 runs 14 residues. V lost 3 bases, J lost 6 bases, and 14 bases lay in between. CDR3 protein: CASSLGGKRDGYTF. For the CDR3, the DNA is TGTGCCAGCAGCTTGGGGGGAAAGAGGGATGGCTACACCTTC. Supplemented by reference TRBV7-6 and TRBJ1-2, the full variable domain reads GAGVSQSPRYKVTKRGQDVALRCDPISGHVSLYWYRQALGQGPEFLTYFNYEAQQDKSGLPNDRFSAERPEGSISTLTIQRTEQRDSAMYRCASSLGGKRDGYTFGSGTRLTVV.

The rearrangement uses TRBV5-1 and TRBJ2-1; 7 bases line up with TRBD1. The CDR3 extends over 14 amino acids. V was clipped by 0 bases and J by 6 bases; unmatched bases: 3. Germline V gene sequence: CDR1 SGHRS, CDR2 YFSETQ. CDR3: CASSLARQGNEQFF. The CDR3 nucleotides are TGCGCCAGCAGCTTGGCAAGACAGGGCAATGAGCAGTTCTTC.

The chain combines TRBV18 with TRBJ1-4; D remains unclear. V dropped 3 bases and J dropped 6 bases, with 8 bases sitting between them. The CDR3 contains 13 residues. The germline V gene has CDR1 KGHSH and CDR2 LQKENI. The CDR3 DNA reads TGTGCCAGCTCACCGCGGGGTGATGAAAAACTGTTTTTT. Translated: CASSPRGDEKLFF.

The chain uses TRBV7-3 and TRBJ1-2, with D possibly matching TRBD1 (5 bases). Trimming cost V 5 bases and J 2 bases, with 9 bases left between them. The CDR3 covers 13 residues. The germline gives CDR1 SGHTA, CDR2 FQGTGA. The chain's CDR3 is CASSPTANYGYTF. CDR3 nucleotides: TGTGCCAGCAGCCCGACAGCGAACTATGGCTACACCTTC.

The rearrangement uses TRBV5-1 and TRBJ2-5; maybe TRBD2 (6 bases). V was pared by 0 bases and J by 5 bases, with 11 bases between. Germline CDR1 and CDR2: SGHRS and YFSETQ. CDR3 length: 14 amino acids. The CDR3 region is CASSLDAGRETQYF. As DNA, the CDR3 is TGCGCCAGCAGCTTGGATGCGGGGAGGGAGACCCAGTACTTC.

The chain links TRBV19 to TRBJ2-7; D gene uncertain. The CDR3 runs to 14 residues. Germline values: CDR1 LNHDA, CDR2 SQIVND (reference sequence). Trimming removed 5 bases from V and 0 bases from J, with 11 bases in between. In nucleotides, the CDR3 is TGTGCCAGTAGTGCAGGCATGAGCTCCTACGAGCAGTACTTC. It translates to CASSAGMSSYEQYF.

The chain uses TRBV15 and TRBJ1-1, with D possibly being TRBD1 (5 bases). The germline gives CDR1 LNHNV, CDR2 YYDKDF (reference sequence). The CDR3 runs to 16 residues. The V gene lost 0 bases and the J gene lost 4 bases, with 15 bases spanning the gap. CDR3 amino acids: CATSRDRGRVFTEAFF. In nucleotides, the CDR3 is TGTGCCACCAGCAGAGATCGTGGCAGGGTCTTCACTGAAGCTTTCTTT.

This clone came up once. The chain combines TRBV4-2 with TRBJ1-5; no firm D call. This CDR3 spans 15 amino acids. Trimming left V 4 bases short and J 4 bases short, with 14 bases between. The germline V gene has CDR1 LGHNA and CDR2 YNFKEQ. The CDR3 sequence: CASSPWQRGNQPQHF. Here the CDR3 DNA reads TGTGCCAGCAGCCCCTGGCAGCGGGGTAATCAGCCCCAGCATTTT.

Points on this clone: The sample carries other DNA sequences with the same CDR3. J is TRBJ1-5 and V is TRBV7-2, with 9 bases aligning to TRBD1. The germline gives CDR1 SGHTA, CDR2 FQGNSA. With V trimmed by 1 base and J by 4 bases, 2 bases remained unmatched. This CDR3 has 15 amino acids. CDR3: CASSLGGTGNQPQHF. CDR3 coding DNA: TGTGCCAGCAGCTTAGGTGGGACAGGGAATCAGCCCCAGCATTTT.

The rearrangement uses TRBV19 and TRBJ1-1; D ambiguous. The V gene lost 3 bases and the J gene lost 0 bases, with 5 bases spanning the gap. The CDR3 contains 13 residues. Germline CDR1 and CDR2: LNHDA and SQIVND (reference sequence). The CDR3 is CASSIIMNTEAFF. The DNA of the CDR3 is TGTGCCAGTAGTATCATCATGAACACTGAAGCTTTCTTT.

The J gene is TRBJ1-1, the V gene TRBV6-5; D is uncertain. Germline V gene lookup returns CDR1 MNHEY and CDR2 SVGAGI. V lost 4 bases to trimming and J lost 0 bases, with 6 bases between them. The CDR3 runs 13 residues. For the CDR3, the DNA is TGTGCCAGCAGTTTAGAGGTGAACACTGAAGCTTTCTTT. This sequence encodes CASSLEVNTEAFF.